This paragraph covers one T cell receptor beta chain sequence. Produced via immunoSEQ multiplex PCR; TCRdb's table is partial and in-frame only. The sample lists around 230,000 clones, more than 80% occurring once. This record comes from a study of blood T cell repertoires in COVID-19. CDR3 length: 13 amino acids. J lost 5 bases, V lost 8 bases, and 8 bases had no gene match. The sample was PBMCs or T cells enriched from blood (not recorded which). The TCR sequence derives from a woman in her thirties or forties with acute COVID-19. The chain has TRBV12-3 or TRBV12-4 and TRBJ1-1, with 7 bases lining up with TRBD1. CDR3 bases: TGTGCCAGCCAAGGGGGCTCGGGGACTGAAGCTTTCTTT. The encoded protein is CASQGGSGTEAFF.